Listed here are 25 T cell receptor beta chains from one sample, sequenced in a study of OX40 agonist ivuxolimab in advanced cancers. The protocol was immunoSEQ multiplex PCR, while the TCRdb copy is restricted to in-frame clones and leaves out a portion. The data show over 65,000 clones, with over 75% seen just once and approximately 0.25% held by the top ten. Sample: CD4+ or CD8+ T cells sorted from blood, taken in a trial of the OX40 agonist ivuxolimab. Source of these receptors: an adult with an advanced solid tumor such as melanoma, head and neck, liver or kidney cancer.

The CDR3 is CASSVAAGDLYEQYF. In DNA form, the CDR3 reads TGTGCCAGCAGCGTAGCGGCAGGGGATCTCTACGAGCAGTACTTC. This chain connects TRBV9 to TRBJ2-7; D is possibly TRBD1 (6 bases). The CDR3 contains 15 residues. Germline CDR1 and CDR2: SGDLS and YYNGEE. Trimming removed 0 bases at V and 3 bases at J, with 13 bases between.

This chain uses TRBV6-6 with TRBJ2-1; D uncertain. The CDR3 has 13 residues. Germline CDR1 MNHNY, CDR2 SVGAGI (reference sequence). V shed 6 bases and J shed 10 bases, with 16 bases lying between them. CDR3 DNA: TGTGCCAGCAGCCCCAATATCGTTGGAGAGCAGTTCTTC. Translation gives CASSPNIVGEQFF.

The V call is TRBV29-1, the J call TRBJ2-2; D remains ambiguous. Germline CDR1 is SQVTM and CDR2 is ANQGSEA. The CDR3 contains 13 residues. The V and J ends lost 3 bases and 2 bases respectively, with 7 bases between them. The CDR3 is CSVDRSNTGELFF. The CDR3 nucleotides are TGCAGCGTTGATAGATCTAACACCGGGGAGCTGTTTTTT.

V and J are TRBV13 and TRBJ1-1; 7 bases fit TRBD1. Germline V gives CDR1 PRHDT, CDR2 FYEKMQ (reference sequence). J was trimmed by 1 base and V by 2 bases; bases with no gene match: 10. The CDR3 totals 17 residues. CDR3 coding DNA: TGTGCCAGCAGCTTAAGTATTAAGGGGGCTAAGAACACTGAAGCTTTCTTT. Translating gives CASSLSIKGAKNTEAFF.

This sequence joins TRBV7-2 and TRBJ2-7, with TRBD1 matching 11 bases. After removal of 6 bases from V and 5 bases from J, the junction contained 3 bases not matched to a gene. Per germline, CDR1 SGHTA and CDR2 FQGNSA. This CDR3 contains 13 residues. The CDR3, as DNA: TGTGCCAGCAGGCGGGACAGGGGGGACGAGCAGTACTTC. It encodes CASRRDRGDEQYF.

The chain couples TRBV11-3 to TRBJ2-7, with D maybe TRBD1 (5 bases). V lost 0 bases to trimming and J lost 2 bases, with 5 bases between them. This CDR3 is built from 13 residues. Germline lookup yields CDR1 SGHNT and CDR2 YENEEA. The CDR3 sequence is CASSLETAYEQYF. The CDR3 DNA follows: TGTGCCAGCAGCTTAGAGACAGCCTACGAGCAGTACTTC.

CDR3 in amino acids: CASSQSFLGEPDTQYF. The CDR3 coding sequence is TGCGCCAGCAGTCAATCGTTCTTGGGGGAGCCAGATACGCAGTATTTT. The V and J genes are TRBV23-1 and TRBJ2-3, with D possibly being TRBD1 or TRBD2 (5 bases each). TRBV23-1 is noted as an ORF with a role that remains uncertain. This CDR3 has 16 amino acids. Deletions cut 0 bases from V and 4 bases from J, with 14 bases between.

The chain links TRBV9 to TRBJ2-7; no definite D call. Between the trimmed V and J ends, which lost 0 bases and 1 base, there was a span of 11 bases. Germline CDR1 SGDLS, CDR2 YYNGEE. The CDR3 is 15 residues long. The CDR3 loop is CASSVAPGVSYEQYF. CDR3 bases: TGTGCCAGCAGCGTAGCGCCGGGCGTATCCTACGAGCAGTACTTC.

CDR3 residues: CASSSGTGVPDTQYF. The CDR3 DNA reads TGTGCCAGCAGCTCTGGGACAGGGGTACCAGATACGCAGTATTTT. The rearrangement joins TRBV7-9 to TRBJ2-3; TRBD1 matches 10 bases. With V trimmed by 4 bases and J by 4 bases, 5 bases remained unmatched. The V gene's germline CDR1 is SEHNR and CDR2 FQNEAQ (reference sequence). The CDR3 runs to 15 residues. Full variable domain (remainder filled in from reference TRBV7-9 and TRBJ2-3): DTGVSQNPRHKITKRGQNVTFRCDPISEHNRLYWYRQTLGQGPEFLTYFQNEAQLEKSRLLSDRFSAERPKGSFSTLEIQRTEQGDSAMYLCASSSGTGVPDTQYFGPGTRLTVL.

This clone was observed a few times. V gene TRBV2 combines with J gene TRBJ1-5; D uncertain. CDR1 is SNHLY and CDR2 is FYNNEI in the germline V gene. CDR3 size: 13 residues. V was pared by 3 bases and J by 5 bases, with 8 bases between. The CDR3 region has the DNA TGTGCCAGCAGTGAGTTCGAGGATCAGCCCCAGCATTTT. Translation gives CASSEFEDQPQHF.

The rearrangement joins TRBV18 to TRBJ2-7, with 8 bases aligning to TRBD2. CDR1 and CDR2 from the germline V gene are KGHSH and LQKENI. Unmatched junction bases numbered 6, after V lost 2 bases and J lost 0 bases. This CDR3 comprises 16 residues. CDR3 region: CASSPELLAASYEQYF. CDR3 nucleotides: TGTGCCAGCTCACCAGAATTACTAGCGGCCTCCTACGAGCAGTACTTC.

The chain recombines TRBV7-2 with TRBJ2-3, with a tentative D call TRBD2 (5 bases). Germline loops: CDR1 SGHTA, CDR2 FQGNSA. The CDR3 loop spans 16 amino acids. Trimming removed 2 bases from V and 0 bases from J, with 12 bases in between. CDR3 protein: CASSLWAGVSTDTQYF. The CDR3 nucleotides read TGTGCCAGCAGCTTATGGGCGGGCGTAAGCACAGATACGCAGTATTTT. Drawing the rest from reference TRBV7-2 and TRBJ2-3, the complete variable domain is GAGVSQSPSNKVTEKGKDVELRCDPISGHTALYWYRQSLGQGLEFLIYFQGNSAPDKSGLPSDRFSAERTGGSVSTLTIQRTQQEDSAVYLCASSLWAGVSTDTQYFGPGTRLTVL.

This clone was counted once. In DNA, the CDR3 is TGTGCCAGCAGCTCGCCCCGGGAATGGGTCAATGAGCAGTTCTTC. It yields the protein CASSSPREWVNEQFF. This chain connects TRBV7-9 to TRBJ2-1; D is possibly TRBD2 (5 bases). CDR3 length: 15 amino acids. Trimming left V 4 bases short and J 6 bases short, with 16 bases between. Germline V CDR1 and CDR2: SEHNR, FQNEAQ (reference sequence).

The V gene is TRBV5-6, the J gene TRBJ2-7; D assignment may be TRBD1 or TRBD2 (5 bases each). CDR3 length: 15 amino acids. Deletions cut 1 base from V and 2 bases from J, with 13 bases between. Germline assignment: CDR1 SGHDT and CDR2 YYEEEE. The CDR3 DNA reads TGTGCCAGCAGCTTGTCCGGGACGCCACCCTACGAGCAGTACTTC. Amino acid sequence: CASSLSGTPPYEQYF.

V gene TRBV6-1 combines with J gene TRBJ1-5, with D uncertain. The V gene's germline CDR1 is MNHNS and CDR2 SASEGT. This CDR3 is 14 amino acids long. The ends were cut back, 9 bases at V and 6 bases at J, with 18 bases in the middle. CDR3 amino acids: CASGMEGFTQPQHF. CDR3 coding DNA: TGTGCCAGTGGGATGGAGGGTTTCACTCAGCCCCAGCATTTT.

This clone was seen a single time. The chain recombines TRBV5-1 with TRBJ2-3, with 7 bases that match TRBD2. This CDR3 spans 15 amino acids. V lost 2 bases, J lost 2 bases, and 5 bases stayed unmatched. The germline V gene has CDR1 SGHRS and CDR2 YFSETQ. The CDR3 DNA follows: TGCGCCAGCAGCTTTGGTAGCGGGTTCACAGATACGCAGTATTTT. Protein: CASSFGSGFTDTQYF.

The chain combines TRBV4-1 with TRBJ2-1, with 9 bases aligning to TRBD2. Trimming took 2 bases from V and 6 from J; bases not matched to a gene: 11. This CDR3 region has 17 residues. Germline CDR1 and CDR2: MGHRA and YSYEKL. The CDR3 bases are TGCGCCAGCAGCCAAATCGGACTAGCGTTAAGGGGCAATGAGCAGTTCTTC. This codes for CASSQIGLALRGNEQFF.

This clone was recorded once. This chain joins TRBV5-1 and TRBJ1-1; no clear D gene. Germline lookup yields CDR1 SGHRS and CDR2 YFSETQ. V gave up 5 bases and J gave up 0 bases, with 8 bases separating them. This CDR3 has 13 residues. CDR3 sequence (DNA): TGCGCCAGCAGGGACGTACTGAACACTGAAGCTTTCTTT. Translating gives CASRDVLNTEAFF.

This chain connects TRBV5-6 to TRBJ2-1; possible D gene TRBD1, 6 bases. CDR1 SGHDT and CDR2 YYEEEE come from the germline V gene. Trimming removed 0 bases from V and 4 bases from J, with 11 bases in between. This CDR3 region has 15 residues. The CDR3 loop reads CASSLVMGAYNEQFF. The CDR3 region has the DNA TGTGCCAGCAGCTTGGTGATGGGGGCGTACAATGAGCAGTTCTTC.

The chain couples TRBV7-9 to TRBJ2-2; maybe TRBD2 (6 bases). Looked up from germline, CDR1 is SEHNR and CDR2 is FQNEAQ (reference sequence). There are 17 residues in the CDR3. V was clipped by 1 base and J by 3 bases, with 15 bases between them. CDR3 sequence (DNA): TGTGCCAGCAGCTTAGTCCATCTATCGGGAGACACCGGGGAGCTGTTTTTT. Translation gives CASSLVHLSGDTGELFF.

The V gene is TRBV11-2, the J gene TRBJ2-5; no definite D call. The V end was cut by 5 bases, the J end by 4 bases, with 11 bases between. Germline CDR1 SGHAT, CDR2 FQNNGV. The CDR3 contains 13 residues. CDR3 loop: CASSGVPRETQYF. In nucleotides, the CDR3 is TGTGCCAGCAGCGGAGTACCACGAGAGACCCAGTACTTC.

The chain recombines TRBV5-1 with TRBJ2-2; perhaps D is TRBD1 or TRBD2 (6 bases each). The CDR3 length is 17 residues. CDR1 is SGHRS and CDR2 is YFSETQ in the germline V gene. Trimming took off 3 bases at V and 4 bases at J, with 19 bases between the two ends. The CDR3 loop reads CASSSTGGSFFTGELFF. Written as DNA, the CDR3 is TGCGCCAGCAGCTCCACCGGGGGCTCCTTCTTCACCGGGGAGCTGTTTTTT. The full variable domain, with the rest looked up from reference TRBV5-1 and TRBJ2-2, is KAGVTQTPRYLIKTRGQQVTLSCSPISGHRSVSWYQQTPGQGLQFLFEYFSETQRNKGNFPGRFSGRQFSNSRSEMNVSTLELGDSALYLCASSSTGGSFFTGELFFGEGSRLTVL.

The chain recombines TRBV2 with TRBJ1-5; no reliable D call. V gave up 6 bases and J gave up 2 bases, with 11 bases separating them. The CDR3 is 14 residues long. Germline V lookup: CDR1 SNHLY, CDR2 FYNNEI. The CDR3 spells CASSGNGGNQPQHF. CDR3 in DNA: TGTGCCAGCAGCGGGAATGGGGGCAATCAGCCCCAGCATTTT.

This chain joins TRBV5-4 and TRBJ2-3; 9 bases line up with TRBD1. The CDR3 loop spans 15 amino acids. Unmatched junction bases numbered 7, after V lost 4 bases and J lost 4 bases. Germline CDR1 SGHNT, CDR2 YYREEE (reference sequence). CDR3 amino acids: CASSVQGAVADTQYF. CDR3 DNA sequence: TGTGCCAGCAGCGTACAGGGGGCTGTGGCAGATACGCAGTATTTT.

V and J are TRBV13 and TRBJ2-2; D not certain. The ends were cut back, 4 bases at V and 4 bases at J, with 4 bases in the middle. The CDR3 extends over 12 amino acids. Germline lookup yields CDR1 PRHDT and CDR2 FYEKMQ (reference sequence). The CDR3 region is CASSSVTGELFF. The CDR3 bases are TGTGCCAGCAGCTCTGTCACCGGGGAGCTGTTTTTT.